This is a list of T cell receptor beta chains from one sample in a study of blood T cell repertoires in COVID-19. TCRdb keeps only in-frame clones here, not all; method: immunoSEQ multiplex PCR. The data hold around 15,000 clones, with 70% to 90% observed a single time. Source material: peripheral blood. These TCRs come from a human donor in a cohort sampled during active COVID-19. Both conserved end residues are part of each CDR3. Fields, in order: D gene, clone size, J gene, V gene, CDR3 protein, CDR3 DNA. D genes are given only for firm matches. A row's size may be missing; if present it is once, few, many or a size class.

>.|.|TRBJ1-3|TRBV19
CASSQTAQLFGNTIYF
TGTGCCAGTAGTCAGACAGCTCAACTGTTTGGAAACACCATATATTTT
>.|.|TRBJ1-2|TRBV30
CAWSAGGGYTF
TGTGCCTGGAGTGCGGGGGGTGGCTACACCTTC
>TRBD1|.|TRBJ1-3|TRBV28
CASSMAGGHSGNTIYF
TGTGCCAGCAGTATGGCAGGGGGGCACTCTGGAAACACCATATATTTT
>TRBD1|.|TRBJ2-1|TRBV12-3/TRBV12-4
CASSLTGGTGGFF
TGTGCCAGCAGCCTCACTGGGGGGACAGGGGGGTTCTTC
>TRBD2|once|TRBJ2-7|TRBV7-6
CASSFLDSGAYEQYF
TGTGCCAGCAGCTTCTTAGATAGCGGGGCCTACGAGCAGTACTTC
>.|once|TRBJ1-2|TRBV7-9
CASSLGLSNLYGYTF
TGTGCCAGCAGCTTAGGTCTCAGTAACCTCTATGGCTACACCTTC
>TRBD2|once|TRBJ2-3|TRBV2
CASSPSYGGATDTQYF
TGTGCCAGCAGTCCTTCCTACGGGGGGGCCACAGATACGCAGTATTTT
>.|.|TRBJ1-2|TRBV19
CASSDQVSGYTF
TGTGCCAGTAGTGATCAGGTCTCGGGCTACACCTTC
>.|.|TRBJ1-2|TRBV2
CASSPGSGYTF
TGTGCCAGCAGTCCCGGGTCCGGCTACACCTTC
>.|.|TRBJ1-4|TRBV6-5
CASRNSKGAKLFF
TGTGCCAGCAGAAATTCCAAAGGGGCAAAACTGTTTTTT
>.|.|TRBJ1-4|TRBV4-2
CASSQKPVGGLRTNEKLFF
TGTGCCAGCAGCCAAAAACCGGTGGGGGGTCTGAGGACTAATGAAAAACTGTTTTTT
>.|few|TRBJ1-2|TRBV6-5
CASSSLGGFRDGYTF
TGTGCCAGCAGCTCGCTAGGGGGTTTCCGCGATGGCTACACCTTC
>.|.|TRBJ2-1|TRBV3-1/TRBV3-2
CASSHFQVNNEQFF
TGTGCCAGCAGCCACTTTCAGGTTAACAATGAGCAGTTCTTC
>TRBD1|few|TRBJ2-7|TRBV28
CASSRGQGYEQYF
TGTGCCAGCAGTAGGGGACAGGGGTACGAGCAGTACTTC
>.|.|TRBJ1-2|TRBV2
CASPMAIINYGYTF
TGTGCCAGCCCAATGGCAATAATTAACTATGGCTACACCTTC
>.|.|TRBJ1-2|TRBV6-5
CASSWSGGQSGYTF
TGTGCCAGCAGTTGGTCGGGGGGCCAATCCGGCTACACCTTC
>TRBD2|.|TRBJ2-3|TRBV5-6
CASSPSGWRGGGDTQYF
TGTGCCAGCAGCCCCTCCGGGTGGCGGGGGGGCGGAGATACGCAGTATTTT
>TRBD2|.|TRBJ2-3|TRBV5-1
CASSLGLAGSTDTQYF
TGCGCCAGCAGCTTAGGACTAGCGGGGTCCACAGATACGCAGTATTTT
>TRBD2|.|TRBJ2-5|TRBV5-6
CASSPLGGQETQYF
TGTGCCAGCAGCCCTCTCGGGGGGCAAGAGACCCAGTACTTC
>TRBD2|.|TRBJ2-2|TRBV7-2
CASSIKRGGAAGELFF
TGTGCCAGCAGCATAAAGCGGGGGGGCGCTGCCGGGGAGCTGTTTTTT
>TRBD2|.|TRBJ2-3|TRBV23-1
CASSRRGLAGEGTDTQYF
TGCGCCAGCAGTCGGAGGGGACTAGCGGGTGAAGGCACAGATACGCAGTATTTT
>TRBD2|few|TRBJ2-7|TRBV7-2
CASSRVTSGSSSYEQYF
TGTGCCAGCAGCCGTGTGACTAGCGGGTCGAGCTCCTACGAGCAGTACTTC
>TRBD1|.|TRBJ2-1|TRBV15
CATSREAPGTGVDEQFF
TGTGCCACCAGCAGAGAAGCCCCCGGGACAGGGGTTGATGAGCAGTTCTTC
>.|.|TRBJ1-1|TRBV28
CASSPRHLEAFF
TGTGCCAGCAGCCCGAGACACCTCGAAGCTTTCTTT